These T cell receptor beta chains were read from a single sample in a study of vaccination and CD4 T cells after COVID-19. No antigens are known for them. TCRdb called the PCR reads again in MiXCR, with one record for every CDR3 protein. The table has under 15,000 distinct CDR3 sequences, roughly 68% seen once; the top ten hold about 7%. Here the sequenced sample was CD4+ T cells from blood, cultured in vitro, taken before SARS-CoV-2 vaccination. The source of these receptors is a human donor who had recovered from COVID-19. CDR3s include the opening cysteine and the closing phenylalanine or tryptophan. A D gene is named only where the DNA matches it firmly. For some rows the clone size is stated as once, few or many, or as a class when expanded; others skip it.

clone_size | j_call | v_call | d_call | cdr3_aa | cdr3_nt
- | TRBJ2-2 | TRBV30 | - | CAWRFRTNTGELFF | TGTGCCTGGAGGTTCAGGACGAACACCGGGGAGCTGTTTTTT
- | TRBJ1-6 | TRBV11-2 | - | CASSLEGVGSPLHF | TGTGCCAGCAGCTTAGAGGGCGTCGGGTCACCCCTCCACTTT
- | TRBJ1-5 | TRBV7-2 | - | CASSFRYSNQPQHF | TGTGCCAGCAGCTTCAGGTATAGCAATCAGCCCCAGCATTTT
- | TRBJ1-3 | TRBV7-6 | - | CASSHVRSGNTIYF | TGTGCCAGCAGCCATGTACGCTCTGGAAACACCATATATTTT
- | TRBJ2-3 | TRBV24-1 | - | CATSDSPGKPSTDTQYF | TGTGCCACCAGTGATTCCCCAGGGAAGCCTAGCACAGATACGCAGTATTTT
- | TRBJ2-5 | TRBV4-1 | TRBD2 | CVSSQVRAGTSEQETQYF | TGCGTCAGCAGCCAAGTTAGGGCCGGGACTAGCGAACAAGAGACCCAGTACTTC
once | TRBJ2-7 | TRBV12-3/TRBV12-4 | TRBD2 | CASSRLAGSYEQYF | TGTGCCAGCAGCCGACTAGCGGGTTCCTACGAGCAGTACTTC
- | TRBJ1-6 | TRBV6-1 | - | CASSPGGYNNSPLHF | TGTGCCAGCAGCCCCGGGGGCTACAATAATTCACCCCTCCACTTT
few | TRBJ1-5 | TRBV20-1 | - | CSAKETGLRQPQHF | TGCAGTGCTAAGGAGACAGGTCTCAGGCAGCCCCAGCATTTT
few | TRBJ1-2 | TRBV28 | - | CASSRPRNDYGYTF | TGTGCCAGCAGCCGACCCAGGAACGACTATGGCTACACCTTC
- | TRBJ2-7 | TRBV20-1 | - | CSAPHGGATGSYEQYF | TGCAGTGCTCCGCACGGTGGAGCGACCGGCTCCTACGAGCAGTACTTC
once | TRBJ2-1 | TRBV7-9 | - | CASSAVHGGRYNEQFF | TGTGCCAGCAGCGCAGTTCACGGGGGAAGATACAATGAGCAGTTCTTC
few | TRBJ1-2 | TRBV2 | - | CASSVDPNYGYTF | TGTGCCAGCAGTGTCGACCCTAACTATGGCTACACCTTC
few | TRBJ2-5 | TRBV6-1 | TRBD2 | CARAGEWVTQYF | TGTGCCAGGGCGGGAGAATGGGTGACCCAGTACTTC
- | TRBJ1-3 | TRBV6-5 | - | CASSYSPGSSGNTIYF | TGTGCCAGCAGTTACTCTCCCGGGAGCTCTGGAAACACCATATATTTT
few | TRBJ2-4 | TRBV28 | TRBD2 | CASSKGLAGKVAKNIQYF | TGTGCCAGCAGTAAGGGACTAGCGGGAAAGGTGGCCAAAAACATTCAGTACTTC
- | TRBJ2-2 | TRBV5-1 | TRBD2 | CASRSPSGINTGELFF | TGCGCCAGCAGATCCCCTAGCGGAATAAACACCGGGGAGCTGTTTTTT
few | TRBJ2-3 | TRBV2 | - | CASTPGRGTDTQYF | TGTGCCAGCACCCCCGGGAGAGGCACAGATACGCAGTATTTT
few | TRBJ1-2 | TRBV5-1 | - | CASSLVENYGYTF | TGCGCCAGCAGCTTGGTTGAGAACTATGGCTACACCTTC
few | TRBJ1-3 | TRBV7-3 | - | CASSLRGNTIYF | TGTGCCAGCAGCTTACGTGGAAACACCATATATTTT
few | TRBJ1-5 | TRBV28 | - | CATREGARPQHF | TGTGCCACCCGGGAAGGGGCAAGGCCCCAGCATTTT
- | TRBJ2-2 | TRBV6-1 | - | CASGAANTGELFF | TGTGCCAGCGGAGCTGCGAACACCGGGGAGCTGTTTTTT
few | TRBJ1-2 | TRBV20-1 | - | CSARDTGWGYTF | TGCAGTGCTAGAGATACGGGATGGGGCTACACCTTC
- | TRBJ2-3 | TRBV10-3 | - | CAISESSAGSTDTQYF | TGTGCCATCAGTGAATCTTCGGCGGGAAGCACAGATACGCAGTATTTT
- | TRBJ1-4 | TRBV28 | - | CAIRGAATNEKLFF | TGTGCCATAAGGGGGGCAGCAACTAATGAAAAACTGTTTTTT
- | TRBJ2-5 | TRBV30 | - | CAWSVDQETQYF | TGTGCCTGGAGTGTAGACCAAGAGACCCAGTACTTC
- | TRBJ2-7 | TRBV20-1 | - | CSARVPEQYF | TGCAGTGCTAGAGTTCCCGAGCAGTACTTC
- | TRBJ2-1 | TRBV25-1 | - | CASSEHRGSTYNEQFF | TGTGCCAGCAGTGAGCATAGGGGCTCCACCTACAATGAGCAGTTCTTC
- | TRBJ1-5 | TRBV7-8 | - | CASSQSPNQPQHF | TGTGCCAGCAGCCAATCGCCCAATCAGCCCCAGCATTTT
- | TRBJ2-1 | TRBV19 | TRBD1 | CASNWAPGTGNNEQFF | TGTGCCAGTAATTGGGCCCCCGGGACAGGTAACAATGAGCAGTTCTTC
- | TRBJ2-5 | TRBV6-1 | - | CASSSAGGLGETQYF | TGTGCCAGCAGCAGTGCAGGGGGGCTCGGGGAGACCCAGTACTTC
- | TRBJ1-1 | TRBV7-8 | - | CASSLGPVLGAFF | TGTGCCAGCAGCTTAGGGCCGGTTCTTGGAGCTTTCTTT
- | TRBJ1-5 | TRBV6-1 | - | CASSLGGLNQPQHF | TGTGCCAGCTCCCTCGGAGGGCTCAATCAGCCCCAGCATTTT
- | TRBJ1-5 | TRBV19 | - | CASSIFRANQPQHF | TGTGCCAGTAGTATCTTCAGGGCCAATCAGCCCCAGCATTTT
few | TRBJ1-2 | TRBV28 | - | CASSLDRVYGYTF | TGTGCCAGCAGTTTAGACAGAGTCTATGGCTACACCTTC
- | TRBJ2-1 | TRBV7-9 | - | CASSLWTIGDEQFF | TGTGCCAGCAGCTTATGGACCATCGGGGATGAGCAGTTCTTC
- | TRBJ1-5 | TRBV27 | TRBD1 | CASRGTVDPRKHF | TGTGCCAGCAGGGGGACAGTTGACCCCCGTAAGCATTTT
few | TRBJ2-7 | TRBV20-1 | TRBD2 | CSALGGLVGRVEQYF | TGCAGTGCTCTGGGTGGACTAGTGGGCAGGGTCGAGCAGTACTTC
- | TRBJ2-5 | TRBV6-5 | - | CASSYSSETQYF | TGTGCCAGCAGTTACTCGTCAGAGACCCAGTACTTC
- | TRBJ1-6 | TRBV19 | - | CASSIGGTSNSPLHF | TGTGCCAGTAGTATCGGGGGGACGAGTAATTCACCCCTCCACTTT
few | TRBJ1-6 | TRBV20-1 | TRBD1 | CSARDRTGNNSPLHF | TGCAGTGCTAGAGATAGGACAGGGAATAATTCACCCCTCCACTTT
- | TRBJ1-6 | TRBV4-1 | - | CASRGGQDNSPLHF | TGCGCCAGCAGAGGTGGACAAGATAATTCACCCCTCCACTTT
- | TRBJ2-5 | TRBV7-2 | TRBD1 | CASSSQQGAATQYF | TGTGCCAGCAGCTCGCAACAGGGGGCGGCGACCCAGTACTTC
- | TRBJ2-5 | TRBV10-3 | TRBD2 | CAISGGTSGSRETQYF | TGTGCCATCAGTGGGGGGACTAGCGGGAGCCGAGAGACCCAGTACTTC
once | TRBJ2-7 | TRBV6-1 | - | CASIKEGSYEQYF | TGTGCCAGCATTAAGGAAGGCTCCTACGAGCAGTACTTC
- | TRBJ2-7 | TRBV7-2 | - | CASSPRVGSTYEQYF | TGTGCCAGCAGCCCCCGGGTGGGGTCGACCTACGAGCAGTACTTC
few | TRBJ1-6 | TRBV20-1 | TRBD1 | CSATGTGGSFNSPLHF | TGCAGTGCTACCGGGACAGGGGGTTCGTTTAATTCACCCCTCCACTTT
- | TRBJ2-1 | TRBV6-1 | - | CASSRGGSYNEQFF | TGTGCCAGCAGCCGGGGCGGCTCCTACAATGAGCAGTTCTTC
- | TRBJ1-2 | TRBV28 | - | CASSPGTSARYGYTF | TGTGCCAGCAGTCCGGGGACTTCAGCCCGCTACGGCTACACCTTC
- | TRBJ2-2 | TRBV2 | TRBD2 | CASSLLAGIGTGELFF | TGTGCCAGCAGCCTGCTAGCGGGGATAGGGACCGGGGAGCTGTTTTTT
- | TRBJ2-7 | TRBV5-1 | TRBD1 | CASSSNRDRGLAGEQYF | TGCGCCAGCAGCTCTAACCGGGACAGGGGGCTGGCGGGAGAGCAGTACTTC
- | TRBJ2-1 | TRBV6-1 | - | CASTVNSGGTGDEQFF | TGTGCCAGCACCGTGAACTCTGGCGGCACCGGGGATGAGCAGTTCTTC
few | TRBJ2-5 | TRBV7-2 | - | CASSLASETQYF | TGTGCCAGCAGCTTAGCGTCCGAGACCCAGTACTTC
few | TRBJ2-3 | TRBV20-1 | TRBD1 | CSARMAGGRTDTQYF | TGCAGTGCTAGAATGGCAGGGGGTCGCACAGATACGCAGTATTTT
- | TRBJ1-1 | TRBV20-1 | - | CSAIPQTGDTEAFF | TGCAGTGCTATACCCCAGACAGGAGACACTGAAGCTTTCTTT